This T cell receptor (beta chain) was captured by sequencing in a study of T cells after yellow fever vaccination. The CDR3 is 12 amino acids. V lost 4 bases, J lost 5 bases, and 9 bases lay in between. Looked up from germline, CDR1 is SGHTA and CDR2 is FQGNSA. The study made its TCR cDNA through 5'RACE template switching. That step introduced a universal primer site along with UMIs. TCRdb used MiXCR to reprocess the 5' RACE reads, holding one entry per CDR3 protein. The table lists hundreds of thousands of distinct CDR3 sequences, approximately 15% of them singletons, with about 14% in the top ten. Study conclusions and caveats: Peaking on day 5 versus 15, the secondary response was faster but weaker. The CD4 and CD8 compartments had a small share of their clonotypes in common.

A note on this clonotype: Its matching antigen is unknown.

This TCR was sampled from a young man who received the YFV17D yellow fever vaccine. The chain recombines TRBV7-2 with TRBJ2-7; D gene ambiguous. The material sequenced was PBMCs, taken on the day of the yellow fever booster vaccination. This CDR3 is CASSSVFHEQYF. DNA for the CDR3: TGTGCCAGCAGCTCCGTGTTCCACGAGCAGTACTTC.